This is a list of T cell receptor beta chains from one sample in a study of blood T cell repertoires in COVID-19. This table comes from immunoSEQ multiplex PCR, and its TCRdb copy is limited to in-frame clones, with some not included. The sample consists of hundreds of thousands of clones, 88% of them appearing once. Sequencing was carried out using peripheral blood. These receptors came from a woman aged 40 to 50 who had recovered from COVID-19. Each CDR3 is given with its conserved first and last residue. Fields, in order: CDR3 length, V gene, D gene, clone size, J gene, CDR3 protein, CDR3 DNA. D genes are given only for firm matches. Size is omitted from some rows. Given values are once, few, many or a class for expanded clones.

length: 15; V: TRBV6-6; D: TRBD1; size: NA; J: TRBJ1-2; CDR3: CASSRGQVANYGYTF; DNA: TGTGCCAGCAGTAGGGGACAGGTAGCTAACTATGGCTACACCTTC
length: 16; V: TRBV10-3; D: TRBD1; size: NA; J: TRBJ1-2; CDR3: CAISLTPGQSNYGYTF; DNA: TGTGCCATCAGTCTTACCCCGGGACAGTCCAACTATGGCTACACCTTC
length: 16; V: TRBV11-2; D: TRBD2; size: NA; J: TRBJ2-3; CDR3: CASSRGGSVGTDTQYF; DNA: TGTGCCAGCAGCCGGGGGGGGAGTGTCGGCACAGATACGCAGTATTTT
length: 12; V: TRBV30; D: TRBD1; size: NA; J: TRBJ1-1; CDR3: CAWGGTGFGAFF; DNA: TGTGCCTGGGGGGGGACAGGGTTCGGGGCTTTCTTT
length: 15; V: TRBV15; D: NA; size: NA; J: TRBJ1-2; CDR3: CATSRDFPAPGSYTF; DNA: TGTGCCACCAGCAGAGATTTCCCCGCCCCGGGTAGCTACACCTTC
length: 13; V: TRBV28; D: NA; size: NA; J: TRBJ2-3; CDR3: CASSRTGPDTQYF; DNA: TGTGCCAGCAGTCGTACAGGGCCTGATACGCAGTATTTT
length: 14; V: TRBV6-2/TRBV6-3; D: NA; size: NA; J: TRBJ2-1; CDR3: CASSYLGRNNEQFF; DNA: TGTGCCAGCAGTTACCTCGGCAGGAACAATGAGCAGTTCTTC
length: 12; V: TRBV7-9; D: NA; size: NA; J: TRBJ2-7; CDR3: CASSLATYEQYF; DNA: TGTGCCAGCAGCTTAGCCACCTACGAGCAGTACTTC
length: 16; V: TRBV6-5; D: NA; size: NA; J: TRBJ2-7; CDR3: CASSYSMPGGYYEQYF; DNA: TGTGCCAGCAGTTACTCGATGCCAGGGGGGTACTACGAGCAGTACTTC
length: 16; V: TRBV11-3; D: NA; size: NA; J: TRBJ2-3; CDR3: CASSLGTFSVADTQYF; DNA: TGTGCCAGCAGCTTAGGGACTTTTAGTGTGGCAGATACGCAGTATTTT
length: 17; V: TRBV7-2; D: NA; size: NA; J: TRBJ1-2; CDR3: CASRPIGGAGGSYGYTF; DNA: TGTGCCAGCCGCCCCATAGGGGGGGCTGGGGGCAGCTATGGCTACACCTTC
length: 15; V: TRBV5-1; D: NA; size: NA; J: TRBJ2-3; CDR3: CASSPDRGGTDTQYF; DNA: TGCGCCAGCAGCCCCGACAGGGGAGGGACAGATACGCAGTATTTT
length: 14; V: TRBV15; D: NA; size: NA; J: TRBJ1-1; CDR3: CATLGAGMNTEAFF; DNA: TGTGCCACATTGGGGGCAGGAATGAACACTGAAGCTTTCTTT
length: 15; V: TRBV5-4; D: NA; size: NA; J: TRBJ1-1; CDR3: CASSLAGGSNTEAFF; DNA: TGTGCCAGCAGCTTGGCGGGGGGCTCGAACACTGAAGCTTTCTTT
length: 13; V: TRBV9; D: NA; size: few; J: TRBJ1-6; CDR3: CASSPGEGSPLHF; DNA: TGTGCCAGCAGCCCGGGGGAGGGTTCACCCCTCCACTTT
length: 13; V: TRBV9; D: NA; size: NA; J: TRBJ1-5; CDR3: CASSDGPGQPQHF; DNA: TGTGCCAGCAGCGACGGCCCGGGTCAGCCCCAGCATTTT
length: 18; V: TRBV7-6; D: NA; size: NA; J: TRBJ1-5; CDR3: CASSLYPLAGSVGQPQHF; DNA: TGTGCCAGCAGCTTATACCCCCTGGCGGGGTCGGTGGGGCAGCCCCAGCATTTT
length: 15; V: TRBV5-1; D: TRBD1; size: NA; J: TRBJ2-2; CDR3: CASSWGQVGTGELFF; DNA: TGCGCCAGCAGCTGGGGACAGGTGGGGACCGGGGAGCTGTTTTTT
length: 15; V: TRBV18; D: NA; size: NA; J: TRBJ1-6; CDR3: CASSPRGTAEGSLHF; DNA: TGTGCCAGCTCACCACGGGGAACCGCCGAGGGATCCCTCCACTTT
length: 14; V: TRBV30; D: NA; size: NA; J: TRBJ1-5; CDR3: CAWTAGVGNQPQHF; DNA: TGTGCCTGGACGGCGGGGGTGGGCAATCAGCCCCAGCATTTT
length: 16; V: TRBV5-1; D: NA; size: once; J: TRBJ2-1; CDR3: CASSLVPPSSYNEQFF; DNA: TGCGCCAGCAGCTTGGTTCCTCCCAGCTCCTACAATGAGCAGTTCTTC
length: 13; V: TRBV29-1; D: NA; size: NA; J: TRBJ2-5; CDR3: CSAKGGAGETQYF; DNA: TGCAGCGCGAAGGGGGGGGCGGGGGAGACCCAGTACTTC
length: 14; V: TRBV11-3; D: TRBD1; size: NA; J: TRBJ1-3; CDR3: CASSAQGAGNTIYF; DNA: TGTGCCAGCAGCGCCCAGGGGGCAGGGAACACCATATATTTT
length: 14; V: TRBV7-9; D: TRBD1; size: NA; J: TRBJ1-1; CDR3: CASSTHSGQGEAFF; DNA: TGTGCCAGCAGCACCCACAGCGGACAGGGTGAAGCTTTCTTT
length: 15; V: TRBV7-9; D: TRBD1; size: NA; J: TRBJ1-1; CDR3: CASRTPTGGASEAFF; DNA: TGTGCCAGCAGAACCCCGACAGGGGGCGCCTCTGAAGCTTTCTTT
length: 14; V: TRBV7-9; D: NA; size: NA; J: TRBJ2-3; CDR3: CASGGDTYGDTQYF; DNA: TGTGCCAGCGGGGGGGACACTTACGGAGATACGCAGTATTTT
length: 11; V: TRBV29-1; D: NA; size: once; J: TRBJ1-4; CDR3: CSGRARGKLFF; DNA: TGCAGCGGCCGGGCCAGGGGAAAACTGTTTTTT
length: 18; V: TRBV9; D: TRBD1; size: NA; J: TRBJ2-5; CDR3: CASSVEGHPGTGQETQYF; DNA: TGTGCCAGCAGCGTAGAAGGGCATCCTGGGACAGGCCAAGAGACCCAGTACTTC